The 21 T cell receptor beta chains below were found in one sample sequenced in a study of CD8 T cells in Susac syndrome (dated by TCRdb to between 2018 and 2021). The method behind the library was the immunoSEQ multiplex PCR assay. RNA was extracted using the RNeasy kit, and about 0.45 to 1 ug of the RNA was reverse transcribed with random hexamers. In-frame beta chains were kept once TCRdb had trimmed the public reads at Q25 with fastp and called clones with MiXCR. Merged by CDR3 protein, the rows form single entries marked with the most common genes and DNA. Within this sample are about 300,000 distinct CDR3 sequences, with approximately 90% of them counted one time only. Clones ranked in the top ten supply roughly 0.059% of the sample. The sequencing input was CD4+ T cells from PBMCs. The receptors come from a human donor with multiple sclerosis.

The CDR3 region is CAISGTAYTEAFF. The CDR3 DNA follows: TGTGCCATCAGTGGGACAGCCTACACTGAAGCTTTCTTT. This sequence joins TRBV10-3 and TRBJ1-1; tentative D call: TRBD1 (6 bases). CDR3 length equals 13 residues. CDR1 is ENHRY, CDR2 SYGVKD, per germline. V was shortened by 4 bases and J by 3 bases, with 9 bases between the two germline ends.

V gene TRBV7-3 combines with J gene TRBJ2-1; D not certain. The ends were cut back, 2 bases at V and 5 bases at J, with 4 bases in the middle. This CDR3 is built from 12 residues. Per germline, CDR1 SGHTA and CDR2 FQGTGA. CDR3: CASSLYDNEQFF. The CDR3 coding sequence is TGTGCCAGCAGCTTATATGACAATGAGCAGTTCTTC.

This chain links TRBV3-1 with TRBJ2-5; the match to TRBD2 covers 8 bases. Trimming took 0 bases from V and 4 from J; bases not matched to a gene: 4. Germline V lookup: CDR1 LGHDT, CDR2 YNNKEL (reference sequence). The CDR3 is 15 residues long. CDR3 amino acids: CASSQDRSGRETQYF. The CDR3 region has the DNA TGTGCCAGCAGCCAAGATCGGAGCGGGAGAGAGACCCAGTACTTC.

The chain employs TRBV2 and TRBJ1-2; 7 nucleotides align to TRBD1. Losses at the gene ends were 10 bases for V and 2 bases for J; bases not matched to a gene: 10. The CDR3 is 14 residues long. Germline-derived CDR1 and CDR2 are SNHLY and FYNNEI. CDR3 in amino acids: CANDPQGLNYGYTF. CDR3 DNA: TGTGCCAACGACCCACAGGGGTTAAACTATGGCTACACCTTC.

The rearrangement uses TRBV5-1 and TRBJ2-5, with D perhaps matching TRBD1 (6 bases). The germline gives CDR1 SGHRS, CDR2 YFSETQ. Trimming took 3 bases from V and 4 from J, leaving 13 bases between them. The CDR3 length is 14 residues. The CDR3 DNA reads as TGCGCCAGCAGCTCCGGTATGGACAGAGAGACCCAGTACTTC. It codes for CASSSGMDRETQYF.

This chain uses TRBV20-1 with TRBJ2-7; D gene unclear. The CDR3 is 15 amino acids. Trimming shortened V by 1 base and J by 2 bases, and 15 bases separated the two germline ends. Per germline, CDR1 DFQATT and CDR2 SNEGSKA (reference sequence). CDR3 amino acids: CSARGSSGVTYEQYF. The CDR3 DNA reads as TGCAGTGCTAGAGGAAGTTCAGGTGTGACCTACGAGCAGTACTTC.

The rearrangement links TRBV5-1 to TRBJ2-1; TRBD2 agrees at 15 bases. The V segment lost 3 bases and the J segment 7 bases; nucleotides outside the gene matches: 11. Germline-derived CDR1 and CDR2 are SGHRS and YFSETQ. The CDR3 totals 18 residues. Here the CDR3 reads CASSWGTSGRRGRNEQFF. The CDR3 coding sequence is TGCGCCAGCAGCTGGGGGACTAGCGGGAGGAGAGGTAGGAATGAGCAGTTCTTC.

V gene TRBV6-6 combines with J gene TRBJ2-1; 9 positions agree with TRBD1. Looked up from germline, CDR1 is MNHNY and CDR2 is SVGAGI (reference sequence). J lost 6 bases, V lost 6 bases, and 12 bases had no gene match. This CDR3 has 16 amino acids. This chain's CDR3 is CASSPKNPGQGNEQFF. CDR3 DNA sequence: TGTGCCAGCAGCCCCAAAAATCCGGGACAGGGCAATGAGCAGTTCTTC.

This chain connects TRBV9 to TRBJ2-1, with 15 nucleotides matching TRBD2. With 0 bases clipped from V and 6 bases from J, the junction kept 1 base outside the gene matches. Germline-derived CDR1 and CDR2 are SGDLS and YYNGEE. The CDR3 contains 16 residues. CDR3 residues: CASSVGTSGRVNEQFF. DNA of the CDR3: TGTGCCAGCAGCGTAGGGACTAGCGGGAGGGTCAATGAGCAGTTCTTC.

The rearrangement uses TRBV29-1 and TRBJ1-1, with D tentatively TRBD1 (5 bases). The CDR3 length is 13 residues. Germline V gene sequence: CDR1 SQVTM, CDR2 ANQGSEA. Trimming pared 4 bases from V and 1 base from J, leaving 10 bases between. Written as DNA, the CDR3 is TGCAGCGTTGGGTGGCAGGGGAACACTGAAGCTTTCTTT. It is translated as CSVGWQGNTEAFF.

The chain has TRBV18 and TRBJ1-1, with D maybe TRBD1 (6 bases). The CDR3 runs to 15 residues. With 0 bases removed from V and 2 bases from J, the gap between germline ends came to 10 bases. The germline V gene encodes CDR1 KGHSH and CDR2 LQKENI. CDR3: CASSPPQGQNTEAFF. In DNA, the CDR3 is TGTGCCAGCTCACCACCCCAGGGGCAAAACACTGAAGCTTTCTTT.

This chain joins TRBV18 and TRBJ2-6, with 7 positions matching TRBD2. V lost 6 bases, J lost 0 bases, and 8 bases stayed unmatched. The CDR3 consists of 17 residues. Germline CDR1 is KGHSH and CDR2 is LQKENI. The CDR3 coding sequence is TGTGCCAGCTCGGGGGGGAGCAGCACCTCTGGGGCCAACGTCCTGACTTTC. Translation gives CASSGGSSTSGANVLTF.

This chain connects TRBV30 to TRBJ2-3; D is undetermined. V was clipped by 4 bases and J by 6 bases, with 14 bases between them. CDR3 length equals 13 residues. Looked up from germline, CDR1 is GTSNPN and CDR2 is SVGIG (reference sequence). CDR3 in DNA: TGTGCCTGGAATGAGGCCCCCCCGGATACGCAGTATTTT. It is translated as CAWNEAPPDTQYF.

The CDR3 reads CASNRLLNTEAFF. In DNA form, the CDR3 reads TGTGCCAGCAATAGGTTATTGAACACTGAAGCTTTCTTT. The V gene is TRBV6-2 or TRBV6-3, the J gene TRBJ1-1; D is uncertain. This CDR3 is built from 13 residues. Germline CDR1 is MNHEY and CDR2 is SVGEGT. The V gene lost 7 bases and the J gene lost 0 bases, with 9 bases spanning the gap.

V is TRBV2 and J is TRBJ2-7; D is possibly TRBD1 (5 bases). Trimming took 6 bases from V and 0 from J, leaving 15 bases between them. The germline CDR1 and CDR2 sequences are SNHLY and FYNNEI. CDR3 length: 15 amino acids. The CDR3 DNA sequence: TGTGCCAGCAGGGAGACAGTACTAAGCTCCTACGAGCAGTACTTC. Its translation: CASRETVLSSYEQYF.

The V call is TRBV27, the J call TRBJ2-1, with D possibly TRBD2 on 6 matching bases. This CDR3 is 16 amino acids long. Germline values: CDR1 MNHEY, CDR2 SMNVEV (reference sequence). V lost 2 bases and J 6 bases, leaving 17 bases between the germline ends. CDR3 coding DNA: TGTGCCAGCAGTTTACGAAGGGGCACCGGGGGCAATGAGCAGTTCTTC. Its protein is CASSLRRGTGGNEQFF.

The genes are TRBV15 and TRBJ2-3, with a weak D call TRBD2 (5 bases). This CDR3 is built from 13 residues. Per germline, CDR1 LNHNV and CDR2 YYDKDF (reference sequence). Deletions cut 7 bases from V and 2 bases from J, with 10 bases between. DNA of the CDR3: TGTGCCACCACCCGGGATCTCACAGATACGCAGTATTTT. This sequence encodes CATTRDLTDTQYF.

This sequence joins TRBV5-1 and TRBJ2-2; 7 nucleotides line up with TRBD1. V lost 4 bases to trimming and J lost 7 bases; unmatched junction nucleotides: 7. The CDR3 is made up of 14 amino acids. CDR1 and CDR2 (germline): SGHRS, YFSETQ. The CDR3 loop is CASSLDRVFGELFF. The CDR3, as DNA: TGCGCCAGCAGCCTTGACAGGGTTTTCGGGGAGCTGTTTTTT.

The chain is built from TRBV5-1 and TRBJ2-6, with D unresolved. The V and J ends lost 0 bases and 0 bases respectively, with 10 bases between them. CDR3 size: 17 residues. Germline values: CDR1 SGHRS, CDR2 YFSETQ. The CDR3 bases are TGCGCCAGCAGCTTGGTTTACGGTAGCTCTGGGGCCAACGTCCTGACTTTC. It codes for CASSLVYGSSGANVLTF.

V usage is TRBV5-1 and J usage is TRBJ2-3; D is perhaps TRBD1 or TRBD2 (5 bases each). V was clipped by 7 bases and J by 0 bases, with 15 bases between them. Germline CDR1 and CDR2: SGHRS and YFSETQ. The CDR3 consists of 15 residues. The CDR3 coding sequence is TGCGCCAGCCACGTTGGGGACCCAAGCACAGATACGCAGTATTTT. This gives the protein CASHVGDPSTDTQYF.

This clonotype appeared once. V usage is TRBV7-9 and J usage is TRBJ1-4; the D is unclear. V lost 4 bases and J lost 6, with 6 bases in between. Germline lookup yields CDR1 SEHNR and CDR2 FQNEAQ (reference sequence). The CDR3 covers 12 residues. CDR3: CASSSSDEKLFF. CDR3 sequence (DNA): TGTGCCAGCAGCTCGAGTGATGAAAAACTGTTTTTT. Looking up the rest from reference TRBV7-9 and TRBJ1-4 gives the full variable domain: DTGVSQNPRHKITKRGQNVTFRCDPISEHNRLYWYRQTLGQGPEFLTYFQNEAQLEKSRLLSDRFSAERPKGSFSTLEIQRTEQGDSAMYLCASSSSDEKLFFGSGTQLSVL.